The 26 T cell receptor beta chains below come from one sample, sequenced in a study of cytomegalovirus exposure and HLA in healthy donors. PCR involved 60 Vbeta and 13 Jbeta primers. Produced via immunoSEQ multiplex PCR; TCRdb's table is partial and in-frame only. The sample has about 240,000 clones; about 86% are singletons. The sequenced sample was PBMCs. Receptors originate from a woman aged 60-75 years in good health and CMV-seropositive.

This chain connects TRBV10-3 to TRBJ2-2, with a possible D match to TRBD2 (6 bases). Germline assignment: CDR1 ENHRY and CDR2 SYGVKD. This CDR3 region has 14 residues. The V gene lost 2 bases and the J gene lost 7 bases, with 11 bases spanning the gap. The CDR3 DNA reads TGTGCCATCAGTGAGCCCAGGAGGGGCGGGGAGCTGTTTTTT. Its translation: CAISEPRRGGELFF.

This chain uses TRBV7-8 with TRBJ1-1, with TRBD1 matching over 7 bases. The CDR3 totals 14 residues. V was clipped by 0 bases and J by 4 bases; unmatched bases: 2. Looked up from germline, CDR1 is SGHVS and CDR2 is FQNEAQ. CDR3 protein: CASSLAGTATEAFF. Written as DNA, the CDR3 is TGTGCCAGCAGCTTAGCGGGGACAGCCACTGAAGCTTTCTTT.

V usage is TRBV28 and J usage is TRBJ1-2, with a tentative D call TRBD1 (6 bases). Germline CDR1 and CDR2: MDHEN and SYDVKM. V was clipped by 4 bases and J by 4 bases, with 19 bases between them. The length of the CDR3 is 16 residues. The CDR3 here is CASSSAGRDIIYGYTF. The CDR3, as DNA: TGTGCCAGCAGTTCCGCCGGCCGGGACATAATCTATGGCTACACCTTC.

The gene calls are TRBV14 and TRBJ2-5, with 14 bases that match TRBD2. V lost 6 bases to trimming and J lost 3 bases; unmatched junction nucleotides: 3. In germline, CDR1 is SGHDN, CDR2 FVKESK. The CDR3 is made up of 15 amino acids. CDR3 DNA sequence: TGTGCCAGCAGTCCGGGACTAGCGGGAGAAGAGACCCAGTACTTC. It yields the protein CASSPGLAGEETQYF.

The chain has TRBV28 and TRBJ2-3; the match to TRBD2 covers 11 bases. The V gene end was trimmed by 6 bases and the J gene end by 3 bases; junction bases not matched to a gene: 5. Germline CDR1 MDHEN, CDR2 SYDVKM. There are 15 residues in the CDR3. For the CDR3, the DNA is TGTGCCAGCAGCAAACTAGCGGGAGAGACAGATACGCAGTATTTT. This sequence encodes CASSKLAGETDTQYF.

The chain joins TRBV28 to TRBJ1-2, with TRBD1 identical over 9 bases. The CDR3 loop spans 15 amino acids. Unmatched junction bases numbered 2, after V lost 3 bases and J lost 0 bases. Germline V CDR1 and CDR2: MDHEN, SYDVKM. CDR3 in amino acids: CASSLTGGPNYGYTF. The CDR3 DNA reads as TGTGCCAGCAGTTTGACAGGGGGGCCTAACTATGGCTACACCTTC.

The chain has TRBV7-8 and TRBJ2-7, with 10 bases aligning to TRBD1. Trimming cost V 5 bases and J 5 bases; bases outside gene matches: 15. The CDR3 is 17 amino acids. Germline assignment: CDR1 SGHVS and CDR2 FQNEAQ. The chain's CDR3 is CASSPTGRRDRGHEQYF. The CDR3 DNA reads TGTGCCAGCAGCCCGACGGGGCGCCGGGACAGGGGCCACGAGCAGTACTTC.

Written as DNA, the CDR3 is TGCGCCAGCAGCTTGCCCCCGGTTACAGATACGCAGTATTTT. It yields the protein CASSLPPVTDTQYF. The J gene is TRBJ2-3, the V gene TRBV5-1, with D unresolved. This CDR3 region has 14 residues. Germline V gene sequence: CDR1 SGHRS, CDR2 YFSETQ. Trimming removed 1 base from V and 3 bases from J, with 9 bases in between.

On this clone: The same CDR3 is also encoded by other DNA sequences in this sample. The V gene is TRBV14, the J gene TRBJ1-2, with TRBD1 matching over 9 bases. V trimming: 4 bases; J trimming: 7 bases; junction bases outside the gene matches: 7. This CDR3 contains 14 residues. The germline V gene has CDR1 SGHDN and CDR2 FVKESK. CDR3 nucleotides: TGTGCCAGCAGCCGGGTGACAGGGGGGCTTGGCTACACCTTC. It yields the protein CASSRVTGGLGYTF. The full variable domain, its missing parts supplied by reference TRBV14 and TRBJ1-2, is EAGVTQFPSHSVIEKGQTVTLRCDPISGHDNLYWYRRVMGKEIKFLLHFVKESKQDESGMPNNRFLAERTGGTYSTLKVQPAELEDSGVYFCASSRVTGGLGYTFGSGTRLTVV.

V gene TRBV9 combines with J gene TRBJ1-3, with 7 nucleotides matching TRBD1. This CDR3 region has 14 residues. In germline, CDR1 is SGDLS, CDR2 YYNGEE. V was clipped by 3 bases and J by 5 bases; unmatched bases: 5. The CDR3 region has the DNA TGTGCCAGCAGCGGTCAGGGGGTTAGAAACACCATATATTTT. It yields the protein CASSGQGVRNTIYF.

The rearrangement uses TRBV6-1 and TRBJ2-3, with TRBD2 as a possible D gene (5 bases). The CDR3 consists of 15 residues. CDR1 is MNHNS and CDR2 is SASEGT in the germline V gene. V lost 6 bases and J lost 6, with 19 bases in between. In DNA form, the CDR3 reads TGTGCCAGCAGCCTTCGGGAATCGAATAGGGATACGCAGTATTTT. Its translation: CASSLRESNRDTQYF.

The chain combines TRBV2 with TRBJ1-4; no firm D call. Germline V lookup: CDR1 SNHLY, CDR2 FYNNEI. V lost 6 bases and J 8 bases, leaving 10 bases between the germline ends. The CDR3 covers 12 residues. CDR3: CASRQYVEKLFF. Written as DNA, the CDR3 is TGTGCCAGCAGGCAGTACGTAGAAAAACTGTTTTTT.

The chain joins TRBV2 to TRBJ2-6, with no clear D. The CDR3 extends over 17 amino acids. V was pared by 7 bases and J by 0 bases, with 16 bases between. Germline V lookup: CDR1 SNHLY, CDR2 FYNNEI. Here the CDR3 DNA reads TGTGCCAGCAAGGAGCCTAGTCGCAACTCTGGGGCCAACGTCCTGACTTTC. It translates to CASKEPSRNSGANVLTF.

V usage is TRBV5-1 and J usage is TRBJ1-3, with D maybe TRBD1 (5 bases). CDR3 size: 16 residues. Germline lookup yields CDR1 SGHRS and CDR2 YFSETQ. The ends were cut back, 0 bases at V and 5 bases at J, with 15 bases in the middle. CDR3 nucleotides: TGCGCCAGCAGCTTGGCCGGGGGAGATGGCCGAAACACCATATATTTT. Translating it yields CASSLAGGDGRNTIYF.

The gene calls are TRBV28 and TRBJ1-6; D unclear. Germline V lookup: CDR1 MDHEN, CDR2 SYDVKM. Trimming took 3 bases from V and 6 from J, leaving 12 bases between them. CDR3 length equals 15 residues. CDR3 region: CASSFTGRSNSPLHF. For the CDR3, the DNA is TGTGCCAGCAGTTTTACCGGGAGGAGTAATTCACCCCTCCACTTT.

This chain joins TRBV11-2 and TRBJ2-1, with D maybe TRBD2 (6 bases). The germline V and J ends were trimmed by 1 base and 9 bases, with 13 bases remaining between them. The germline V gene has CDR1 SGHAT and CDR2 FQNNGV. This CDR3 has 14 residues. The CDR3 DNA sequence: TGTGCCAGCAGCTTAGTAATGCGGGGCGGTGAGCAGTTCTTC. Translation: CASSLVMRGGEQFF.

V and J are TRBV30 and TRBJ2-7, with unresolved D. V dropped 7 bases and J dropped 4 bases, with 17 bases sitting between them. Germline CDR1 and CDR2: GTSNPN and SVGIG (reference sequence). The CDR3 has 13 amino acids. Here the CDR3 DNA reads TGTGCCTCGGAAACCCAGGCCTTATACGAGCAGTACTTC. Translating gives CASETQALYEQYF.

The gene calls are TRBV5-4 and TRBJ2-5; D is undetermined. V lost 0 bases, J lost 5 bases, and 5 bases lay in between. Germline assignment: CDR1 SGHNT and CDR2 YYREEE (reference sequence). The CDR3 sequence is 12 residues long. CDR3: CASSLDWETQYF. DNA of the CDR3: TGTGCCAGCAGCTTGGACTGGGAGACCCAGTACTTC.

The rearrangement joins TRBV29-1 to TRBJ2-7, with 8 bases aligning to TRBD1. This CDR3 has 14 amino acids. The junction had 11 bases not matched to a gene; V was cut back by 6 bases and J by 4 bases. Looked up from germline, CDR1 is SQVTM and CDR2 is ANQGSEA. CDR3 coding DNA: TGCAGCGTGGCCCCCCGGCAGGGGGCGTACGAGCAGTACTTC. Protein: CSVAPRQGAYEQYF.

The chain has TRBV18 and TRBJ2-3; tentative D call: TRBD2 (6 bases). CDR3 length equals 14 residues. Trimming took 6 bases from V and 1 from J, leaving 11 bases between them. The germline gives CDR1 KGHSH, CDR2 LQKENI. The CDR3 region has the DNA TGTGCCAGCTCGCGGGACCGCGGCACAGATACGCAGTATTTT. Its protein is CASSRDRGTDTQYF.

The V and J genes are TRBV27 and TRBJ1-1; the D gene is possibly TRBD1 (6 bases). V lost 5 bases to trimming and J lost 3 bases, with 13 bases between them. Per germline, CDR1 MNHEY and CDR2 SMNVEV (reference sequence). The CDR3 is 14 amino acids. The CDR3 DNA reads as TGTGCCAGCAGTCCCCTTGGACAGTACACTGAAGCTTTCTTT. Protein: CASSPLGQYTEAFF.

The sample holds one count of this clone. The CDR3 DNA is TGTGCCAGCAGCGCGGGACCAAACTACGAGCAGTACTTC. Translated, it gives CASSAGPNYEQYF. This chain uses TRBV11-3 with TRBJ2-7; possible D gene TRBD2, 6 bases. The CDR3 sequence is 13 residues long. CDR1 is SGHNT, CDR2 YENEEA, per germline. Trimming left V 5 bases short and J 3 bases short, with 11 bases between.

The chain uses TRBV10-3 and TRBJ2-3; 15 nucleotides agree with TRBD2. The ends lost 6 bases at V and 4 bases at J; junction bases unmatched: 11. This CDR3 has 18 amino acids. The germline gives CDR1 ENHRY, CDR2 SYGVKD. The CDR3 DNA follows: TGTGCCATCAGATCCGGACTAGCGGGAGGGCCAGGGGCAGATACGCAGTATTTT. The encoded protein is CAIRSGLAGGPGADTQYF.

The chain has TRBV6-1 and TRBJ2-3, with D possibly being TRBD2 (7 bases). Germline V gives CDR1 MNHNS, CDR2 SASEGT. This CDR3 is built from 14 residues. The ends were cut back, 5 bases at V and 2 bases at J, with 11 bases in the middle. The CDR3 spells CASSQRDNTDTQYF. The CDR3 bases are TGTGCCAGCAGTCAGCGGGACAACACAGATACGCAGTATTTT.

The rearrangement links TRBV4-1 to TRBJ2-3, with TRBD2 matching over 10 bases. CDR1 is MGHRA, CDR2 YSYEKL, per germline. CDR3 length: 16 residues. V was clipped by 4 bases and J by 2 bases; unmatched bases: 6. The CDR3 bases are TGCGCCAGCAGCCTGGAAGCGGGAGGGGTCACAGATACGCAGTATTTT. As protein: CASSLEAGGVTDTQYF.

The V and J genes are TRBV27 and TRBJ2-7, with D maybe TRBD1 (6 bases). The ends were cut back, 0 bases at V and 7 bases at J, with 16 bases in the middle. CDR1 is MNHEY and CDR2 is SMNVEV in the germline V gene (reference sequence). The CDR3 extends over 15 amino acids. CDR3 DNA sequence: TGTGCCAGCAGTTTATCGGCACCGACAGGCCGGGAGCAGTACTTC. This gives the protein CASSLSAPTGREQYF.